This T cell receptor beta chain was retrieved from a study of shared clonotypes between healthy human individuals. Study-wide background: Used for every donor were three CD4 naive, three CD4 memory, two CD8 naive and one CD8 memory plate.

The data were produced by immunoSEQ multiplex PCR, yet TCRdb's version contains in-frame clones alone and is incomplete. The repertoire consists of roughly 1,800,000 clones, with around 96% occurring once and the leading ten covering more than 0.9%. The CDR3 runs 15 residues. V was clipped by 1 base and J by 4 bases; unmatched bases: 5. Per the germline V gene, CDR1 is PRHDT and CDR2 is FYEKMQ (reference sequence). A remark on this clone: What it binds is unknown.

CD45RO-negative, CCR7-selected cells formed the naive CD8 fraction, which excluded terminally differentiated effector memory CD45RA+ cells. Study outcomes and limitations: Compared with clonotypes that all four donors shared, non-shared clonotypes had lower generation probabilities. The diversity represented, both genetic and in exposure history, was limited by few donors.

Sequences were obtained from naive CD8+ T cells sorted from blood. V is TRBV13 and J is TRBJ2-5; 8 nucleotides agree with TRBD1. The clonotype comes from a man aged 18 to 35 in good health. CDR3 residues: CASSLAAGGLETQYF. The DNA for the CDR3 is TGTGCCAGCAGCTTAGCGGCAGGGGGCCTAGAGACCCAGTACTTC.